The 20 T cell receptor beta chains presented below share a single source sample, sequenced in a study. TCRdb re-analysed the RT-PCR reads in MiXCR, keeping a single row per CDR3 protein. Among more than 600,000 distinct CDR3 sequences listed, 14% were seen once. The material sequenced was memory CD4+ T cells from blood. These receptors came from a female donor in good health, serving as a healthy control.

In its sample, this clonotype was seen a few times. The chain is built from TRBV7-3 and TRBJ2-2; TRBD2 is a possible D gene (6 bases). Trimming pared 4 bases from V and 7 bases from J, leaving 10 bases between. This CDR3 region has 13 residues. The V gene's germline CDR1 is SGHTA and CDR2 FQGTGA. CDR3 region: CASSWGEGGELFF. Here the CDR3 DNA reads TGTGCCAGCAGCTGGGGGGAAGGCGGGGAGCTGTTTTTT.

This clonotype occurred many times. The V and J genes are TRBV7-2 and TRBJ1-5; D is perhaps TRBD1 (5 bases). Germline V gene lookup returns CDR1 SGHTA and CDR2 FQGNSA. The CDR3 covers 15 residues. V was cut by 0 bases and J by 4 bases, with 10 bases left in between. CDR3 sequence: CASSLALGGNQPQHF. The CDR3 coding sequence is TGTGCCAGCAGCTTAGCGCTCGGGGGAAATCAGCCCCAGCATTTT. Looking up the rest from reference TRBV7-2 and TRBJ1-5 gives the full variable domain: GAGVSQSPSNKVTEKGKDVELRCDPISGHTALYWYRQSLGQGLEFLIYFQGNSAPDKSGLPSDRFSAERTGGSVSTLTIQRTQQEDSAVYLCASSLALGGNQPQHFGDGTRLSIL.

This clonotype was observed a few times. DNA for the CDR3: TGTGCCAGCAGTTTAGATGGACTAGCGGAAAGTGGAGAGACCCAGTACTTC. It translates to CASSLDGLAESGETQYF. V is TRBV27 and J is TRBJ2-5; TRBD2 aligns across 10 bases. Trimming removed 2 bases from V and 4 bases from J; junction bases left unmatched: 10. The germline gives CDR1 MNHEY, CDR2 SMNVEV (reference sequence). The CDR3 is made up of 17 amino acids.

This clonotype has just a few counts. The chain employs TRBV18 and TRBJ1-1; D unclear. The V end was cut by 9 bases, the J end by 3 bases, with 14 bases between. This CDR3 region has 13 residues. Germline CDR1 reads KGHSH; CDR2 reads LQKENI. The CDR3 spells CASFRTGDTEAFF. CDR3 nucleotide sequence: TGTGCCAGTTTTCGGACTGGGGACACTGAAGCTTTCTTT. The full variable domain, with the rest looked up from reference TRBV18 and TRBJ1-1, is NAGVMQNPRHLVRRRGQEARLRCSPMKGHSHVYWYRQLPEEGLKFMVYLQKENIIDESGMPKERFSAEFPKEGPSILRIQQVVRGDSAAYFCASFRTGDTEAFFGQGTRLTVV.

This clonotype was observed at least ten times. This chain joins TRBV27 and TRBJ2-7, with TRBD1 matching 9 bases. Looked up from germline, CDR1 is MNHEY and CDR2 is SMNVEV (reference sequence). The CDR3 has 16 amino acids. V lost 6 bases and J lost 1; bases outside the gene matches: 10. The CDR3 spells CASSPNRDRASYEQYF. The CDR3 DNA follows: TGTGCCAGCAGCCCTAATAGGGACAGGGCGTCCTACGAGCAGTACTTC.

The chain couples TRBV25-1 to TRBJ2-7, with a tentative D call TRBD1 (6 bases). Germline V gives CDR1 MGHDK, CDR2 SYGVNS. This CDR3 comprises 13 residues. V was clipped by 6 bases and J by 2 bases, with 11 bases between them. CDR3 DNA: TGTGCCAGCAGGGTGGACAGCACCTACGAGCAGTACTTC. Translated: CASRVDSTYEQYF.

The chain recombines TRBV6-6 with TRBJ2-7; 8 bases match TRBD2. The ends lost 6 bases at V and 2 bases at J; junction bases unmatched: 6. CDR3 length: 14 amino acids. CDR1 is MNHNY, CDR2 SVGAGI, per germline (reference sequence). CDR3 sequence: CASSPAGATYEQYF. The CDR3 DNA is TGTGCCAGCAGCCCAGCGGGAGCTACCTACGAGCAGTACTTC.

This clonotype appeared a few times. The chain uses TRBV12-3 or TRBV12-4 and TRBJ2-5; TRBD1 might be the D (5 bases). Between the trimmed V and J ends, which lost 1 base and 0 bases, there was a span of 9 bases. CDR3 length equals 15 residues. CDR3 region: CASSLDTGYQETQYF. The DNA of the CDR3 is TGTGCCAGCAGTTTAGACACAGGCTACCAAGAGACCCAGTACTTC.

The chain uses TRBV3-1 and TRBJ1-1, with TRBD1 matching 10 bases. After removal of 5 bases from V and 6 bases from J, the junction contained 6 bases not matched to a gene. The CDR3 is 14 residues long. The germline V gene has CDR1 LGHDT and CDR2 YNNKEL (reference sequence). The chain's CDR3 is CASSGDRGHPEAFF. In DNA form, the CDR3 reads TGTGCCAGCAGCGGAGACAGGGGGCACCCTGAAGCTTTCTTT. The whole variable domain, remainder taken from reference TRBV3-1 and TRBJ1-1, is DTAVSQTPKYLVTQMGNDKSIKCEQNLGHDTMYWYKQDSKKFLKIMFSYNNKELIINETVPNRFSPKSPDKAHLNLHINSLELGDSAVYFCASSGDRGHPEAFFGQGTRLTVV.

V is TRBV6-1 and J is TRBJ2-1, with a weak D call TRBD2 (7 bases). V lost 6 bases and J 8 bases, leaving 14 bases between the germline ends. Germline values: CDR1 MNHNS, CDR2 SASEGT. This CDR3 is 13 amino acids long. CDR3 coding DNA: TGTGCCAGCAGAGGCGGGGGCCTTTATGAGCAGTTCTTC. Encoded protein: CASRGGGLYEQFF.

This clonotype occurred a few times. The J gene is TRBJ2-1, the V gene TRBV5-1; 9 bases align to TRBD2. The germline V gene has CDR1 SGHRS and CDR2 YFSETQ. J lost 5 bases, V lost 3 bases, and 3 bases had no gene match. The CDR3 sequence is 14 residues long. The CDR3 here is CASSSIAGDNEQFF. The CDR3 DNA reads TGCGCCAGCAGCTCGATAGCGGGAGACAATGAGCAGTTCTTC.

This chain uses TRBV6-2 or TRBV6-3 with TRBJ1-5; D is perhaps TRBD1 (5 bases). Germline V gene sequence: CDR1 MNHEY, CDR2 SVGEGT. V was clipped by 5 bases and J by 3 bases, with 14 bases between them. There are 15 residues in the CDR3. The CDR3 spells CASSRDVSFNQPQHF. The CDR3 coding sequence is TGTGCCAGCAGTCGGGACGTCTCCTTCAATCAGCCCCAGCATTTT.

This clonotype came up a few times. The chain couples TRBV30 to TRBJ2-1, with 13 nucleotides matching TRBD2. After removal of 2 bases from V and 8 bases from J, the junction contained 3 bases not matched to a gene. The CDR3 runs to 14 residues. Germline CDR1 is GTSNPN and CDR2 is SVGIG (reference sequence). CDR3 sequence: CAWSRTSGRDEQFF. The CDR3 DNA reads TGTGCCTGGAGTAGGACTAGCGGGAGAGATGAGCAGTTCTTC.

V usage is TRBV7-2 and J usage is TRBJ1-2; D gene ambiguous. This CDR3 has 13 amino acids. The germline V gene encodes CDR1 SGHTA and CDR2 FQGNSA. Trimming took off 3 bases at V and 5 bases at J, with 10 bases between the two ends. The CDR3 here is CASSFPGNYGYTF. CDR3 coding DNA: TGTGCCAGCAGCTTTCCCGGGAATTATGGCTACACCTTC. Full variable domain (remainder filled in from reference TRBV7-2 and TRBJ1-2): GAGVSQSPSNKVTEKGKDVELRCDPISGHTALYWYRQSLGQGLEFLIYFQGNSAPDKSGLPSDRFSAERTGGSVSTLTIQRTQQEDSAVYLCASSFPGNYGYTFGSGTRLTVV.

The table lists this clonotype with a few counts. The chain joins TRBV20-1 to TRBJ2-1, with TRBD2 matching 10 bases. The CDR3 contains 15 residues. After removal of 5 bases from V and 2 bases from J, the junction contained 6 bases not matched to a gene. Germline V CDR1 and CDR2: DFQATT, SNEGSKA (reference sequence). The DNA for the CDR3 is TGCAGTGCTCCTAGGACTAGCGGAGCCTACAATGAGCAGTTCTTC. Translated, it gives CSAPRTSGAYNEQFF.

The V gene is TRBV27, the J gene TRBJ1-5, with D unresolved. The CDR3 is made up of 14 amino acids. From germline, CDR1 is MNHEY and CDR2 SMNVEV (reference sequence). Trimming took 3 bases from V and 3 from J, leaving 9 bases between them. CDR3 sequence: CASSFAQLNQPQHF. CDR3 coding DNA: TGTGCCAGCAGTTTTGCCCAACTCAATCAGCCCCAGCATTTT.

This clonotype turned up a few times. CDR3 loop: CASSLTLGVMTQYF. DNA of the CDR3: TGTGCCAGCAGTTTAACGCTTGGAGTGATGACGCAGTATTTT. The chain joins TRBV27 to TRBJ2-3; D gene uncertain. The CDR3 covers 14 residues. The germline CDR1 and CDR2 sequences are MNHEY and SMNVEV (reference sequence). Trimming left V 2 bases short and J 9 bases short, with 15 bases between.

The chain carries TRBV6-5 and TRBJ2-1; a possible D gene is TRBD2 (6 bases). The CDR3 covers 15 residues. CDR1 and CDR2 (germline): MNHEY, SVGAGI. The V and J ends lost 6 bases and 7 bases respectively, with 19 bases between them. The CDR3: CASSREGVRGNEQFF. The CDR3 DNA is TGTGCCAGCAGCCGGGAAGGGGTTCGGGGGAATGAGCAGTTCTTC.

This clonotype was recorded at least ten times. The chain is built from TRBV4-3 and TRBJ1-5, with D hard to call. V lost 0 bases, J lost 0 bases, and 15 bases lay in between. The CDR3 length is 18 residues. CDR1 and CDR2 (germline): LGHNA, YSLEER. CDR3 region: CASSQDTGDLFSNQPQHF. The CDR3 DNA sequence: TGCGCCAGCAGCCAAGATACGGGCGATCTGTTTAGCAATCAGCCCCAGCATTTT.

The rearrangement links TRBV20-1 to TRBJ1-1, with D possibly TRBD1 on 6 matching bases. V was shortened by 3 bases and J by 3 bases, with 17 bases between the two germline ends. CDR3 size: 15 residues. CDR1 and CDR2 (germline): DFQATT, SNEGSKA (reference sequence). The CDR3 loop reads CSARVPERGDTEAFF. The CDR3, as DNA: TGCAGTGCTAGGGTTCCGGAAAGGGGGGACACTGAAGCTTTCTTT.